The T cell receptor beta chain under discussion was sequenced for a study of CD8+CD57+ T cells in acquired aplastic anemia. The CDR3 has 14 residues. In germline, CDR1 is SNHLY, CDR2 FYNNEI. The V end was cut by 4 bases, the J end by 3 bases, with 12 bases between. Template material for TCR beta VDJ and CDR3 profiling consisted of genomic DNA. TCRdb re-derived calls from the reads in MiXCR, one entry per CDR3 protein. The sample consists of 150,000 to 200,000 distinct CDR3 sequences, roughly 63% of them appearing once. Sequencing was done on a sample of sorted CD4+, CD8+, or CD8+CD57+ T cells (not recorded which) from PBMCs. The V call is TRBV2, the J call TRBJ2-5; D not resolved. The sequence was obtained from a human donor in good health. The CDR3 DNA follows: TGTGCCAGCAGTGTATCGGTGGCTGAAGAGACCCAGTACTTC. It encodes CASSVSVAEETQYF.